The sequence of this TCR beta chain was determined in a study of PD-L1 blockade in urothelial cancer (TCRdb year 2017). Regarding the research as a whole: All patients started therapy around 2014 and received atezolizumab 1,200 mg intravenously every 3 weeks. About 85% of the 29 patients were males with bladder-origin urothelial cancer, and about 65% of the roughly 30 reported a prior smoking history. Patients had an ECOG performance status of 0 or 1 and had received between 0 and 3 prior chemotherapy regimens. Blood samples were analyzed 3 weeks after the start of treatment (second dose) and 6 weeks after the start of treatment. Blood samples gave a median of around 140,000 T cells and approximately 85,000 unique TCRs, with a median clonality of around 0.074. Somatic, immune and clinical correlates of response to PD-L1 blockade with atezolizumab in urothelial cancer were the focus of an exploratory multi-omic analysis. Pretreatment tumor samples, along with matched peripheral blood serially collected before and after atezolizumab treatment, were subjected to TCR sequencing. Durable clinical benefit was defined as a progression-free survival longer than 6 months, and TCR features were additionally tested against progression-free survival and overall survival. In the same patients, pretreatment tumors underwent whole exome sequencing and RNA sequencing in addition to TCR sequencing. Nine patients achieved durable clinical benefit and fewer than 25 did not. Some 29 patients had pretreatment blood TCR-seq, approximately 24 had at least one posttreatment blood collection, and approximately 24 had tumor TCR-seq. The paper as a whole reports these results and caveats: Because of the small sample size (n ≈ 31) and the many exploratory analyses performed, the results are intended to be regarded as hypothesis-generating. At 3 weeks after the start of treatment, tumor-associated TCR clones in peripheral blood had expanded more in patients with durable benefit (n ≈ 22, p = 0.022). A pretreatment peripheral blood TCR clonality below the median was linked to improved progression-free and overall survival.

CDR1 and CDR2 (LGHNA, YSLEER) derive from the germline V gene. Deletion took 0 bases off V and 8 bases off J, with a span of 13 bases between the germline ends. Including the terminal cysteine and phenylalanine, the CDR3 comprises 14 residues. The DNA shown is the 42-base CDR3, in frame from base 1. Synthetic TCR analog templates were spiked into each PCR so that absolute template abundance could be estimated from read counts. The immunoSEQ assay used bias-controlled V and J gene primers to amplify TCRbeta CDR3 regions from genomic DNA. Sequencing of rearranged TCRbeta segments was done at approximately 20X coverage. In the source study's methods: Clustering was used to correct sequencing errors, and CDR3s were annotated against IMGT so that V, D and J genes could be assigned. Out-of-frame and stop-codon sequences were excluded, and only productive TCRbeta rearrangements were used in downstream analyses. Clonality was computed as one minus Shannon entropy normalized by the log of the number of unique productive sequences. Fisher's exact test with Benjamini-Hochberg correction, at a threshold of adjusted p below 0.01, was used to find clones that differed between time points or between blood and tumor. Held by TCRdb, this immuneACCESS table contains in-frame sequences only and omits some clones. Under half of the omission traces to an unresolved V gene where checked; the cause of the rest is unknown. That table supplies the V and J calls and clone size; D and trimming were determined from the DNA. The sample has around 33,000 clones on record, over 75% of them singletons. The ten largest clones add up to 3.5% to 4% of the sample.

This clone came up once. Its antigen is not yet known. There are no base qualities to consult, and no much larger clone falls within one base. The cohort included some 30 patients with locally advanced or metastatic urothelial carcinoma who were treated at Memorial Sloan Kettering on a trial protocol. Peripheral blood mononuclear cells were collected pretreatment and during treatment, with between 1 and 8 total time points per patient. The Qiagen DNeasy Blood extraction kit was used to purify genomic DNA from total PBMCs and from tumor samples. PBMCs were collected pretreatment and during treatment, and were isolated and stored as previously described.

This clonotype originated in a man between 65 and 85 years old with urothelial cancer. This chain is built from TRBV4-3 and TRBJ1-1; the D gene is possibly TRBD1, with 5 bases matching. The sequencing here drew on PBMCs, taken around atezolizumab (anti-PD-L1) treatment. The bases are TGCGCCAGCAGCCAAGAACGGGGGAACAGAGAAGCTTTCTTT. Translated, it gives CASSQERGNREAFF.